The next 27 T cell receptor beta chains were all read from a single sample in a study of OX40 agonist ivuxolimab in advanced cancers. Repertoires were generated with immunoSEQ multiplex PCR, while TCRdb's copy carries only in-frame clones and drops some. This sample has around 62,000 clones, with more than 60% found just once. The starting material was CD4+ or CD8+ T cells sorted from blood, obtained in a trial of the OX40 agonist ivuxolimab. These receptors were obtained from an adult with an advanced solid tumor such as melanoma, head and neck, liver or kidney cancer.

The CDR3 loop is CAIRGQGGNEQYF. DNA of the CDR3: TGTGCCATCAGGGGACAGGGGGGGAACGAGCAGTACTTC. This sequence joins TRBV10-3 and TRBJ2-7, with 11 bases fitting TRBD1. Trimming at V came to 6 bases and at J to 5 bases, leaving 3 bases not matched to a gene. The germline V gene has CDR1 ENHRY and CDR2 SYGVKD. This CDR3 has 13 residues.

J is TRBJ1-4 and V is TRBV30, with 11 bases matching TRBD1. This CDR3 region has 15 residues. Losses at the gene ends were 0 bases for V and 6 bases for J; bases not matched to a gene: 3. Germline lookup yields CDR1 GTSNPN and CDR2 SVGIG (reference sequence). CDR3 loop: CAWSVGTGGYEKLFF. The CDR3 region has the DNA TGTGCCTGGAGTGTGGGGACAGGGGGGTATGAAAAACTGTTTTTT.

This rearrangement joins TRBV16 to TRBJ2-1, with 7 bases identical to TRBD2. Trimming cost V 0 bases and J 10 bases; bases outside gene matches: 3. Germline CDR1 is KGHSY and CDR2 is FQNENV. The CDR3 totals 13 residues. The CDR3 here is CASSQSSLAEQFF. The CDR3, as DNA: TGTGCCAGCAGCCAATCTTCACTAGCGGAGCAGTTCTTC.

J is TRBJ2-3 and V is TRBV6-1; 9 bases agree with TRBD1. Germline V gene sequence: CDR1 MNHNS, CDR2 SASEGT. The junction had 2 bases not matched to a gene; V was cut back by 7 bases and J by 3 bases. The CDR3 totals 13 residues. The CDR3 coding sequence is TGTGCCAGCACGACAGGGGGTACAGATACGCAGTATTTT. It encodes CASTTGGTDTQYF.

The CDR3 reads CASSLEPRTGGSPLHF. For the CDR3, the DNA is TGCGCCAGCAGCTTGGAGCCCCGGACAGGGGGTTCACCCCTCCACTTT. The V gene is TRBV5-1, the J gene TRBJ1-6, with 10 positions matching TRBD1. V dropped 0 bases and J dropped 9; count of bases not matched to a gene: 6. This CDR3 is built from 16 residues. The germline V gene has CDR1 SGHRS and CDR2 YFSETQ. The entire variable domain, with the rest obtained from reference TRBV5-1 and TRBJ1-6, is as follows: KAGVTQTPRYLIKTRGQQVTLSCSPISGHRSVSWYQQTPGQGLQFLFEYFSETQRNKGNFPGRFSGRQFSNSRSEMNVSTLELGDSALYLCASSLEPRTGGSPLHFGNGTRLTVT.

V is TRBV21-1 and J is TRBJ2-7; the table assigns TRBD1, which was not confirmed against the DNA. TRBV21-1 has pseudogene status. The CDR3 covers 15 residues. CDR3 region: CASSRRTGRSYEQYF. Here the CDR3 DNA reads TGTGCCAGCAGCAGAAGGACAGGGAGGTCGTACGAGCAGTACTTC.

The V call is TRBV11-2, the J call TRBJ2-5; the D gene could be TRBD1 or TRBD2 (5 bases each). Germline V CDR1 and CDR2: SGHAT, FQNNGV. V gave up 5 bases and J gave up 4 bases, with 11 bases separating them. CDR3 length: 13 residues. The CDR3, as DNA: TGTGCCAGCAGCGTTATGGGGGTAGAGACCCAGTACTTC. Amino acids: CASSVMGVETQYF.

As to this clone: One end of the junction varies from germline; a read error may be responsible. The chain combines TRBV11-1 with TRBJ2-1, with a weak D call TRBD1 (5 bases). The CDR3 is 14 amino acids. Germline CDR1 reads SGHAT; CDR2 reads FQDESV (reference sequence). For the CDR3, the DNA is TGTGCCAGCAGCTTATCAGACGGAGACCAGGGCTTGATCTTC. Its translation: CASSLSDGDQGLIF.

The rearrangement joins TRBV29-1 to TRBJ1-4; 7 nucleotides align to TRBD1. The ends lost 6 bases at V and 8 bases at J; junction bases unmatched: 15. Per germline, CDR1 SQVTM and CDR2 ANQGSEA. The CDR3 loop spans 15 amino acids. CDR3 sequence: CSVTIGQDRGEKLFF. CDR3 nucleotides: TGCAGCGTCACCATCGGACAGGACCGGGGGGAAAAACTGTTTTTT.

This rearrangement joins TRBV27 to TRBJ2-3; D uncertain. V lost 8 bases, J lost 1 base, and 10 bases lay in between. The CDR3 consists of 13 residues. Germline V gene data show CDR1 as MNHEY and CDR2 as SMNVEV (reference sequence). The CDR3 nucleotides read TGTGCCAGCTCTGCGTTGGGCACAGATACGCAGTATTTT. Protein sequence: CASSALGTDTQYF.

This sequence joins TRBV11-2 and TRBJ2-7; 12 bases are a match to TRBD2. V dropped 4 bases and J dropped 3; count of bases not matched to a gene: 10. The CDR3 runs to 17 residues. Germline CDR1 is SGHAT and CDR2 is FQNNGV. CDR3 loop: CASSYRGLAGQYYEQYF. Written as DNA, the CDR3 is TGTGCCAGCAGCTATAGAGGACTAGCGGGGCAATACTACGAGCAGTACTTC.

V and J are TRBV7-3 and TRBJ2-4, with unresolved D. CDR1 and CDR2 (germline): SGHTA, FQGTGA. CDR3 size: 13 residues. The V end lost 0 bases, the J end lost 9 bases, and 9 bases lay between the germline ends. DNA of the CDR3: TGTGCCAGCAGCTTAACAGTGTGGAGCATTCAGTACTTC. This sequence encodes CASSLTVWSIQYF.

This clone was observed at least ten times. The chain is built from TRBV6-6 and TRBJ2-7; D possibly uses TRBD1 or TRBD2 (7 bases each). The CDR3 extends over 15 amino acids. Trimming took off 6 bases at V and 1 base at J, with 16 bases between the two ends. Germline-derived CDR1 and CDR2 are MNHNY and SVGAGI (reference sequence). CDR3 residues: CASRRDREGSYEQYF. In DNA, the CDR3 is TGTGCCAGCAGACGAGACAGGGAGGGGTCCTACGAGCAGTACTTC.

This clone was recorded once. The chain uses TRBV9 and TRBJ2-2; 15 bases align to TRBD2. V gave up 4 bases and J gave up 0 bases; unmatched junction bases: 4. The CDR3 is made up of 18 amino acids. The germline CDR1 and CDR2 sequences are SGDLS and YYNGEE. The CDR3 coding sequence is TGTGCCAGCAGCCATCGGACTAGCGGGGGGGCGAACACCGGGGAGCTGTTTTTT. It yields the protein CASSHRTSGGANTGELFF.

This clone was seen at least ten times. CDR3 in DNA: TGTGCCAGCAGCAGGGGCATCCTCGGGGAGCTGTTTTTT. Protein: CASSRGILGELFF. V is TRBV5-4 and J is TRBJ2-2, with a possible D match to TRBD1 (5 bases). This CDR3 contains 13 residues. The germline V gene has CDR1 SGHNT and CDR2 YYREEE (reference sequence). Trimming removed 4 bases from V and 7 bases from J, with 11 bases in between.

This clone was seen only once. This chain joins TRBV5-5 and TRBJ1-4; perhaps TRBD1 as D (5 bases). CDR1 is SGHKS, CDR2 YYEKEE, per germline (reference sequence). V was shortened by 1 base and J by 8 bases, with 15 bases between the two germline ends. The CDR3 runs 15 residues. The CDR3 region has the DNA TGTGCCAGCAGCTTGTACGGAGAGAGGGGCGAAAAACTGTTTTTT. Residues: CASSLYGERGEKLFF.

The V call is TRBV5-1, the J call TRBJ1-1; D is uncertain. V shed 5 bases and J shed 10 bases, with 12 bases lying between them. The CDR3 length is 11 residues. Per the germline V gene, CDR1 is SGHRS and CDR2 is YFSETQ. CDR3 DNA sequence: TGCGCCAGCAGTGACGCTGCTGGAGCTTTCTTT. Its translation is CASSDAAGAFF.

The CDR3 here is CASSVQWASTDTQYF. The DNA for the CDR3 is TGTGCCAGCAGCGTACAATGGGCAAGCACAGATACGCAGTATTTT. This chain connects TRBV9 to TRBJ2-3; D is uncertain. V shed 1 base and J shed 0 bases, with 9 bases lying between them. The V gene's germline CDR1 is SGDLS and CDR2 YYNGEE. The CDR3 totals 15 residues.

CDR3: CASSYNPRNTEAFF. DNA of the CDR3: TGTGCCAGCAGTTACAACCCCAGGAACACTGAAGCTTTCTTT. The chain combines TRBV6-5 with TRBJ1-1, with unresolved D. V lost 2 bases to trimming and J lost 1 base, with 8 bases between them. Looked up from germline, CDR1 is MNHEY and CDR2 is SVGAGI. This CDR3 spans 14 amino acids.

This sequence joins TRBV5-1 and TRBJ1-3; 8 bases are shared with TRBD1. This CDR3 is 14 amino acids long. After removal of 3 bases from V and 9 bases from J, the junction contained 8 bases not matched to a gene. The germline CDR1 and CDR2 sequences are SGHRS and YFSETQ. The CDR3 DNA is TGCGCCAGCAGCTCAGGACAGGGTGCGTCCACCATATATTTT. Its protein product is CASSSGQGASTIYF.

The chain combines TRBV5-1 with TRBJ2-3, with TRBD1 matching 9 bases. V shed 4 bases and J 4 bases; nucleotides not matched to a gene: 7. Looked up from germline, CDR1 is SGHRS and CDR2 is YFSETQ. The CDR3 is 15 amino acids. The CDR3 DNA reads as TGCGCCAGCAGCAAAGCGGACAGGGGCCCAGATACGCAGTATTTT. Translating it yields CASSKADRGPDTQYF.

This chain joins TRBV15 and TRBJ2-2, with D tentatively TRBD1 (6 bases). The CDR3 extends over 16 amino acids. V was clipped by 7 bases and J by 1 base, with 16 bases between them. The germline V gene has CDR1 LNHNV and CDR2 YYDKDF (reference sequence). This chain's CDR3 is CATKDDRLGNTGELFF. In nucleotides, the CDR3 is TGTGCCACCAAGGACGACAGGCTGGGGAACACCGGGGAGCTGTTTTTT.

This chain joins TRBV6-1 and TRBJ2-7, with D possibly being TRBD2 (5 bases). Per the germline V gene, CDR1 is MNHNS and CDR2 is SASEGT. The germline V and J ends were trimmed by 7 bases and 3 bases, with 13 bases remaining between them. The CDR3 contains 13 residues. The CDR3 spells CASIRTDFYEQYF. The CDR3 coding sequence is TGTGCCAGCATTCGGACGGACTTCTACGAGCAGTACTTC.

The rearrangement uses TRBV7-9 and TRBJ1-5; D uncertain. Germline loops: CDR1 SEHNR, CDR2 FQNEAQ (reference sequence). This CDR3 has 15 residues. Trimming pared 5 bases from V and 2 bases from J, leaving 13 bases between. Here the CDR3 DNA reads TGTGCCAGCAGCCTCGGGAGTTCGGGCAATCAGCCCCAGCATTTT. This codes for CASSLGSSGNQPQHF.

There are a few counts of this clone. At one of its ends the junction is not consistent with the germline gene, which may arise from a read error. CDR3 loop: CASSIFGGEPRDF. In DNA form, the CDR3 reads TGTGCCAGTAGTATTTTTGGAGGGGAACCTAGAGACTTC. This chain connects TRBV19 to TRBJ1-2; D may be TRBD1 (5 bases). CDR3 size: 13 residues. Germline assignment: CDR1 LNHDA and CDR2 SQIVND (reference sequence).

V usage is TRBV10-3 and J usage is TRBJ1-6; possibly TRBD1 for D (5 bases). Germline V gene sequence: CDR1 ENHRY, CDR2 SYGVKD. This CDR3 is built from 13 residues. The ends were cut back, 7 bases at V and 7 bases at J, with 11 bases in the middle. Here the CDR3 reads CAINDSANSPLHF. DNA of the CDR3: TGTGCCATCAATGACAGCGCCAATTCACCCCTCCACTTT.

J is TRBJ1-3 and V is TRBV30; possible D gene TRBD1, 6 bases. V lost 1 base and J lost 4, with 8 bases in between. The CDR3 sequence is 13 residues long. Looked up from germline, CDR1 is GTSNPN and CDR2 is SVGIG (reference sequence). The CDR3 region is CAWSGGAGNTIYF. The CDR3 DNA reads as TGTGCCTGGAGTGGGGGGGCGGGAAACACCATATATTTT.